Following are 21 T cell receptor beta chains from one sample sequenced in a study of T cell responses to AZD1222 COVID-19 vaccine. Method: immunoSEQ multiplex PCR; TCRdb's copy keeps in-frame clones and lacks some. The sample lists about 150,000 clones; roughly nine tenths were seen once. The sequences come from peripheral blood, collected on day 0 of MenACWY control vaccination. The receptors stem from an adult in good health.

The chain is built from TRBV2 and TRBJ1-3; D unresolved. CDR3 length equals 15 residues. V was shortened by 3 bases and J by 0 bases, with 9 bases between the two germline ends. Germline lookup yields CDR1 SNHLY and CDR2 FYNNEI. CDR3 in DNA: TGTGCCAGCAGTGACAGCCCAAACTCTGGAAACACCATATATTTT. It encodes CASSDSPNSGNTIYF.

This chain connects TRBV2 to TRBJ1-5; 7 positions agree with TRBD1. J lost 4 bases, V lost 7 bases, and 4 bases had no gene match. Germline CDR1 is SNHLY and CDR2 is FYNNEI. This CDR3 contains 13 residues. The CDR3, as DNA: TGTGCCAGCAATCTACAGGGGAATCAGCCCCAGCATTTT. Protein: CASNLQGNQPQHF.

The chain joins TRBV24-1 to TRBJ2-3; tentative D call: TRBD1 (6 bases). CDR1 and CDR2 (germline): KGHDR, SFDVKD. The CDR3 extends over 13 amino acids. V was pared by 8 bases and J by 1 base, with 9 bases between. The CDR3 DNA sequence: TGTGCCACCAATAACAGGGGCACAGATACGCAGTATTTT. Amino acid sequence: CATNNRGTDTQYF.

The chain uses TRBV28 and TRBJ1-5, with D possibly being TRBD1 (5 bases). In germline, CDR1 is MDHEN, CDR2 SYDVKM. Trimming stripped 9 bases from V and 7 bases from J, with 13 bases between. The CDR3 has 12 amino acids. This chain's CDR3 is CASSGGRQPQHF. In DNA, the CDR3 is TGTGCCAGTTCGGGGGGAAGGCAGCCCCAGCATTTT.

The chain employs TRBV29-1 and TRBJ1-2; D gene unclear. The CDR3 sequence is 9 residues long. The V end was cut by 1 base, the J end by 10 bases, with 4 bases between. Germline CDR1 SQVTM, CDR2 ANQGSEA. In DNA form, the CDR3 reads TGCAGCGTTGAAGCCAACTACACCTTC. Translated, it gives CSVEANYTF.

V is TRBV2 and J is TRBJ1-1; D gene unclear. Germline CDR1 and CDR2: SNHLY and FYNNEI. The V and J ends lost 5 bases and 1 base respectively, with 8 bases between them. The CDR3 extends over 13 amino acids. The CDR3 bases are TGTGCCAGCAGTACGTTCTCGAACACTGAAGCTTTCTTT. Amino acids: CASSTFSNTEAFF.

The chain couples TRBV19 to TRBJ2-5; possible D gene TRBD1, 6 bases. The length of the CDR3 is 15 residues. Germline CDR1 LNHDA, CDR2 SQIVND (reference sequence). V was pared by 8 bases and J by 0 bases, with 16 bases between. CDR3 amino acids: CASRSTGTYQETQYF. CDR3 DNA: TGTGCCAGTCGATCGACAGGCACTTACCAAGAGACCCAGTACTTC.

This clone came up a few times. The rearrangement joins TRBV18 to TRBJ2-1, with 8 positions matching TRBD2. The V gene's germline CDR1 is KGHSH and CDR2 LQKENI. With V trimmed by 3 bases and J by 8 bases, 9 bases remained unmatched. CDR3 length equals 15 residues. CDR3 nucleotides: TGTGCCAGCTCACCGGCGGGGGGCCCATGGGATGAGCAGTTCTTC. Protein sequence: CASSPAGGPWDEQFF.

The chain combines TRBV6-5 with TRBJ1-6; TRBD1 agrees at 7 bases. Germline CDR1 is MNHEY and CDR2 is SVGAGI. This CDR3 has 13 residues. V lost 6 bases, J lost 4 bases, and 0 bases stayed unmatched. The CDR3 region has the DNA TGTGCCAGCAGGGGACAGTATAATTCACCCCTCCACTTT. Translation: CASRGQYNSPLHF.

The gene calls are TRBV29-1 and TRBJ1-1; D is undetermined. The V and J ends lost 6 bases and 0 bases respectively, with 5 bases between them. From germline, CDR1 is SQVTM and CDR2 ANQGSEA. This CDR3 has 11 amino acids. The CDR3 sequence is CSVDMNTEAFF. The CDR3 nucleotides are TGCAGCGTGGATATGAACACTGAAGCTTTCTTT.

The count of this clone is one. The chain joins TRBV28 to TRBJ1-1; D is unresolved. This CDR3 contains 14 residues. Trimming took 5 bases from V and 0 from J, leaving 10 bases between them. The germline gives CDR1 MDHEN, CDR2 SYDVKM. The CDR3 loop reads CASSVIVLNTEAFF. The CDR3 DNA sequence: TGTGCCAGCAGTGTTATAGTTCTGAACACTGAAGCTTTCTTT.

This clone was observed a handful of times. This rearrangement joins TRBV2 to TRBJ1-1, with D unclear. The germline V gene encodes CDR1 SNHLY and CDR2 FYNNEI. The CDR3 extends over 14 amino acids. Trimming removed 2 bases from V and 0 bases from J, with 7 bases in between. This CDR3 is CASSEMGMNTEAFF. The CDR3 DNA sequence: TGTGCCAGCAGTGAAATGGGTATGAACACTGAAGCTTTCTTT.

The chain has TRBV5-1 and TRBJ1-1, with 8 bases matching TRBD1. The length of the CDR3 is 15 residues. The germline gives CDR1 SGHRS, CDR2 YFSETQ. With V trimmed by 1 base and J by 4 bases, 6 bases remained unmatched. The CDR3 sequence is CASSLKTGEATEAFF. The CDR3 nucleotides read TGCGCCAGCAGCTTGAAGACAGGGGAGGCCACTGAAGCTTTCTTT.

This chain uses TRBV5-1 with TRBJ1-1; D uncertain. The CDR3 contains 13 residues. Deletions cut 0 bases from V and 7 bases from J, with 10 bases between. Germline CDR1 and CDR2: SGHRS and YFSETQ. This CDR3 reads CASSLEGPDEAFF. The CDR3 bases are TGCGCCAGCAGCTTGGAAGGGCCCGATGAAGCTTTCTTT. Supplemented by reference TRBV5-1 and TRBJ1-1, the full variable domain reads KAGVTQTPRYLIKTRGQQVTLSCSPISGHRSVSWYQQTPGQGLQFLFEYFSETQRNKGNFPGRFSGRQFSNSRSEMNVSTLELGDSALYLCASSLEGPDEAFFGQGTRLTVV.

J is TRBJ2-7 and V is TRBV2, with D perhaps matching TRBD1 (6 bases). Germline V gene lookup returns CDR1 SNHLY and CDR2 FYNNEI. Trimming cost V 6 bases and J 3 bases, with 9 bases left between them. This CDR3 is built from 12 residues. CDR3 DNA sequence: TGTGCCAGCAGGGGACACCTCTACGAGCAGTACTTC. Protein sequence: CASRGHLYEQYF.

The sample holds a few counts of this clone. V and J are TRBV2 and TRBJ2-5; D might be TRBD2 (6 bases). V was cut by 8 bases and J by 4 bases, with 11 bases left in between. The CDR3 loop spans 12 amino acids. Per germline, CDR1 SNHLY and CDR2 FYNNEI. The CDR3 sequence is CASRTTGETQYF. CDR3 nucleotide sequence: TGTGCCAGCCGGACTACGGGAGAGACCCAGTACTTC.

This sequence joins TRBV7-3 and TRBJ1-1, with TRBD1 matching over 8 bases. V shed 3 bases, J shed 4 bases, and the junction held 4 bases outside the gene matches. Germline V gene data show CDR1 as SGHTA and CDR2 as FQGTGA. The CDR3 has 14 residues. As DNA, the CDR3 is TGTGCCAGCAGCTTGCAGGGGGCGAGCACTGAAGCTTTCTTT. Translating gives CASSLQGASTEAFF.

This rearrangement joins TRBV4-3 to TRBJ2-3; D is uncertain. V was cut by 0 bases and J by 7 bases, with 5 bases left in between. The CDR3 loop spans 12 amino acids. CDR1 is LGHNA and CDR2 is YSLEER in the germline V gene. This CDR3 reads CASSQDEYTQYF. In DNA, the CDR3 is TGCGCCAGCAGCCAAGATGAGTATACGCAGTATTTT.

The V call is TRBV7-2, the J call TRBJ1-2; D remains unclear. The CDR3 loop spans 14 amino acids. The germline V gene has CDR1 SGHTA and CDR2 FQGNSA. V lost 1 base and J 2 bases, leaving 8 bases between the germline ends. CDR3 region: CASSLEGSNYGYTF. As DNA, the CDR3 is TGTGCCAGCAGCTTAGAAGGTTCCAACTATGGCTACACCTTC. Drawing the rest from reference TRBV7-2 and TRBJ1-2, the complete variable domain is GAGVSQSPSNKVTEKGKDVELRCDPISGHTALYWYRQSLGQGLEFLIYFQGNSAPDKSGLPSDRFSAERTGGSVSTLTIQRTQQEDSAVYLCASSLEGSNYGYTFGSGTRLTVV.

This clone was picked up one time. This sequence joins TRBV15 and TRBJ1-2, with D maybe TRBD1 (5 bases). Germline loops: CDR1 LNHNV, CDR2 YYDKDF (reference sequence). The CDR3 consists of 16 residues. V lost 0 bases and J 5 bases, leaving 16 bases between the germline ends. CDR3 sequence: CATSRDWGSYQYGYTF. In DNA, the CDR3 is TGTGCCACCAGCAGAGATTGGGGGTCGTACCAGTATGGCTACACCTTC. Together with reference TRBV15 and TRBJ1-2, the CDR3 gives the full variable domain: DAMVIQNPRYQVTQFGKPVTLSCSQTLNHNVMYWYQQKSSQAPKLLFHYYDKDFNNEADTPDNFQSRRPNTSFCFLDIRSPGLGDTAMYLCATSRDWGSYQYGYTFGSGTRLTVV.

The CDR3 sequence is CASRTLKRGYGELFF. The CDR3 nucleotides are TGTGCCAGCAGGACACTAAAACGGGGGTACGGGGAGCTGTTTTTT. This chain connects TRBV11-2 to TRBJ2-2; perhaps TRBD2 as D (6 bases). Trimming took 6 bases from V and 7 from J, leaving 18 bases between them. The CDR3 is 15 amino acids. Germline V gene sequence: CDR1 SGHAT, CDR2 FQNNGV.